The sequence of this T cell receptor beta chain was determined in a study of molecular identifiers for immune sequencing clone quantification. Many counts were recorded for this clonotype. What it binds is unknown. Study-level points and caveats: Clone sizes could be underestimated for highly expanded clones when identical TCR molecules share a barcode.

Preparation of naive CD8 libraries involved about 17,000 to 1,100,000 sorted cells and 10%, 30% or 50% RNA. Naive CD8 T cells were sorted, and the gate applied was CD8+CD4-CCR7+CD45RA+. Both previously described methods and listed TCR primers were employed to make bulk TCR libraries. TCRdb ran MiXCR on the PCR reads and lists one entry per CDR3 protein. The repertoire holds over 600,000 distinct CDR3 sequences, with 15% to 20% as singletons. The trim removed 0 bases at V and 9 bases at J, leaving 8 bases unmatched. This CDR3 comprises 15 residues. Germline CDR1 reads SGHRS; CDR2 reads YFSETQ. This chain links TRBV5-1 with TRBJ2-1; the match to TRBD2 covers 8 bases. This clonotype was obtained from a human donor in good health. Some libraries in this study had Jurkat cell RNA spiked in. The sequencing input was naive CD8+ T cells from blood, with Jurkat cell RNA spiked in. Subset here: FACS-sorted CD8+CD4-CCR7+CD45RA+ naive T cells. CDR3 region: CASSLVGSGTIEQFF. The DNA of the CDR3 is TGCGCCAGCAGCTTGGTTGGTAGCGGGACGATTGAGCAGTTCTTC.